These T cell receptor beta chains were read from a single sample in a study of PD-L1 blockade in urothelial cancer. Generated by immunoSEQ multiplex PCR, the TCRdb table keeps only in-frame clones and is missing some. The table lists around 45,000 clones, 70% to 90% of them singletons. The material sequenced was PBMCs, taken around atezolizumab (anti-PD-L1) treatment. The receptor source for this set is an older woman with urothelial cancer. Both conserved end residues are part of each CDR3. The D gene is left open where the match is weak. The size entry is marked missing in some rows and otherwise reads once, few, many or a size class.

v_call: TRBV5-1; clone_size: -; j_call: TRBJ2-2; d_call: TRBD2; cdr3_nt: TGCGCCAGCAGCCCCACTGCTAGCGGGGGGGCCCCCGGGGAGCTGTTTTTT; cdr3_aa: CASSPTASGGAPGELFF
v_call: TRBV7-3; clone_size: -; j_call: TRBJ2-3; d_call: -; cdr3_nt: TGTGCCAGCAGCTCATCGCGGGTCACAGATACGCAGTATTTT; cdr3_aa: CASSSSRVTDTQYF
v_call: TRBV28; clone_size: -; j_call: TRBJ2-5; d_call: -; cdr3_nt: TGTGCCAGCAGTTTTGATACCGGGACACGGAGACAAGAGACCCAGTACTTC; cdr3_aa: CASSFDTGTRRQETQYF
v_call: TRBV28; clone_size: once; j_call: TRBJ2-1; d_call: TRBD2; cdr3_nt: TGTGCCAGCAGTCCGGGACTAGCGGGGGATCGTAAGCAGTTCTTC; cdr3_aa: CASSPGLAGDRKQFF
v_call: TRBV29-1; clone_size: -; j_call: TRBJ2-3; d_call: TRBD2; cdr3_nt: TGCAGCGTTGAAGATGCCGGGAGGGCAGATACGCAGTATTTT; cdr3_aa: CSVEDAGRADTQYF
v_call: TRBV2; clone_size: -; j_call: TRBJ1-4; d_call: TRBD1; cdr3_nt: TGTGCCACCACGGGACAGATTAATGAAAAACTGTTTTTT; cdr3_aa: CATTGQINEKLFF
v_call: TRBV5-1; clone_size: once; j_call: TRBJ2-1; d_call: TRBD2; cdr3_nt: TGCGCCAGCAGCTTGGAAGGGACTAGCAATGAGCAGTTCTTC; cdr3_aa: CASSLEGTSNEQFF
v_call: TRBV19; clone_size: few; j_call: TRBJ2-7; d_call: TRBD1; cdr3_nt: TGTGCCACCACCCACGGACAGGGCTACGAGCAGTACTTC; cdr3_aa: CATTHGQGYEQYF
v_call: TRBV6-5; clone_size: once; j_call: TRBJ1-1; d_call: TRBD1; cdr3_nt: TGTGCCAGCAGTTACTTACTGGGACAGGGGATCGCTGAAGCTTTCTTT; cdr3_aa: CASSYLLGQGIAEAFF
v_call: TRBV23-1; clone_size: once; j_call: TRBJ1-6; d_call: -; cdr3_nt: TGCGCCACTAAGGACCAGGGCGGTGGTAGGTCCTATAATTCACCCCTCCACTTT; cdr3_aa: CATKDQGGGRSYNSPLHF
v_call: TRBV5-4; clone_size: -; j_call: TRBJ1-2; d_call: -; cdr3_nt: TGTGCCAGCAGGGCCGGAGCCCTTTATGGCTACACCTTC; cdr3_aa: CASRAGALYGYTF
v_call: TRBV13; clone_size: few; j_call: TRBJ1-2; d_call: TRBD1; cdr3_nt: TGTGCCAGCAGCTTATCTATGGACAGGGGTAATAACTATGGCTACACCTTC; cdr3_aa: CASSLSMDRGNNYGYTF
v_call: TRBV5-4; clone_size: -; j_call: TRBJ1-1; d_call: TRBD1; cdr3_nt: TGTGCCAGCAGGGAGGGACAGATGAACACTGAAGCTTTCTTT; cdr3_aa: CASREGQMNTEAFF
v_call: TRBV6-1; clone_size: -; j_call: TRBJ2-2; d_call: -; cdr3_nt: TGTGCCAGCAGTGAAGGGAGGCCCGGGGAGCTGTTTTTT; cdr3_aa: CASSEGRPGELFF
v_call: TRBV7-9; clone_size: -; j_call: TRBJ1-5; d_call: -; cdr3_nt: TGTGCCAGCAGCCGTGGGGGGGGAATTTGGCAGCCCCAGCATTTT; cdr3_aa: CASSRGGGIWQPQHF
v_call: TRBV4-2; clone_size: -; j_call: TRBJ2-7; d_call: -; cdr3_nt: TGTGCCAGCAGCCACAGCGCATCCTACGAGCAGTACTTC; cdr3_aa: CASSHSASYEQYF
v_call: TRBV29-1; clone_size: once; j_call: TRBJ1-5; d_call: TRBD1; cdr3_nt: TGCAGCGTTGAAGATCAAGAGACAGGGGATGACAATCAGCCCCAGCATTTT; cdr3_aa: CSVEDQETGDDNQPQHF
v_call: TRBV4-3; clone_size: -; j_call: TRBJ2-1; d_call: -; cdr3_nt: TGCGCCAGCAGCTCTAGACGGGGGTTGATGCATGAGCAGTTCTTC; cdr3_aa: CASSSRRGLMHEQFF
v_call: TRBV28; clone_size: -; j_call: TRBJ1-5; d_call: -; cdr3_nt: TGTGCCAGCAGTTTCTCTAGGGGTAGCAATCAGCCCCAGCATTTT; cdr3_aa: CASSFSRGSNQPQHF
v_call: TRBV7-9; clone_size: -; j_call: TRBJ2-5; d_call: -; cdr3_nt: TGTGCCAGCAGCTTGAGTAAAGAGACCCAGTACTTC; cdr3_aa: CASSLSKETQYF
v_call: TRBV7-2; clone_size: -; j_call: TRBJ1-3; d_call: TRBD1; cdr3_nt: TGTGCCAGCAGGGTGCAGGGGGACTTTGGAAACACCATATATTTT; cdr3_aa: CASRVQGDFGNTIYF
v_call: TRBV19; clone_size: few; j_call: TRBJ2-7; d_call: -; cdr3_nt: TGTGCCAGTTCAGGTTCAGACGAGCAGTACTTC; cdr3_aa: CASSGSDEQYF
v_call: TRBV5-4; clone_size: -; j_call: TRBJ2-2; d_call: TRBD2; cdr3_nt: TGTGCCAGCAGCCACGGGGGGGGCTACACCGGGGAGCTGTTTTTT; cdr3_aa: CASSHGGGYTGELFF
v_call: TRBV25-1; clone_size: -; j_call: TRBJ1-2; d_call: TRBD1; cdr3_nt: TGTGCCAGCAGCTCTGGACAGGGCTCTTATGGCTACACCTTC; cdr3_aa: CASSSGQGSYGYTF
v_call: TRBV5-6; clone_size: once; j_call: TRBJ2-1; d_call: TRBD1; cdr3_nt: TGTGCCAGCAGCTTGGAGGGGGCCTATGAGCAGTTCTTC; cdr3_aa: CASSLEGAYEQFF
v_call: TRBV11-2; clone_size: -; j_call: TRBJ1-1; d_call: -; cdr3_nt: TGTGCCAGCAGCCCCACAACAGGGACGAACACTGAAGCTTTCTTT; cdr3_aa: CASSPTTGTNTEAFF
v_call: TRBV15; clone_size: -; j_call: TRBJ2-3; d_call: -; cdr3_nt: TGTGCCACCAGCAGTGGGGCCGGCACAGATACGCAGTATTTT; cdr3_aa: CATSSGAGTDTQYF
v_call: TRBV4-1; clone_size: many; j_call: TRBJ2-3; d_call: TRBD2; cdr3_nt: TGCGCCAGCAGCCGGGAAGGGCGGGGGATCACAGATACGCAGTATTTT; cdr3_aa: CASSREGRGITDTQYF
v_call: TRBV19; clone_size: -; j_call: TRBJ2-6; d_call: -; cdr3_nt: TGTGCCAGTAGATCACAGGGAGGGTCTGGGGCCAACGTCCTGACTTTC; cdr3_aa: CASRSQGGSGANVLTF
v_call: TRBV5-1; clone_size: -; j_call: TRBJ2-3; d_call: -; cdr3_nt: TGCGCCAGCAGCTCAAATCCCGGGACACCGAACACAGATACGCAGTATTTT; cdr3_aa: CASSSNPGTPNTDTQYF
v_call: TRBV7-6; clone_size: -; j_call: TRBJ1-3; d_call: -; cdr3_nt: TGTGCCAGCAGCCTGTTAACGGAGGACGGTTACTCTGGAAACACCATATATTTT; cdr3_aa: CASSLLTEDGYSGNTIYF
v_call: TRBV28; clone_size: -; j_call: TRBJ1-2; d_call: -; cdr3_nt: TGTGCCAGCAGTTTTTTAACGGTCGGGGAAGGGGGCTACACCTTC; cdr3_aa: CASSFLTVGEGGYTF
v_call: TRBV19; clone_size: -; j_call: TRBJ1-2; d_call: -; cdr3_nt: TGTGCCAGTAGTATCTCTATAGACTATGGCTACACCTTC; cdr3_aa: CASSISIDYGYTF
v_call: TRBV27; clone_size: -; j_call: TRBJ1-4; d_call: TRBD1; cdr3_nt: TGTGCCAGCAGTACACTTTGGACAGGGAACGAAAAACTGTTTTTT; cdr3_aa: CASSTLWTGNEKLFF
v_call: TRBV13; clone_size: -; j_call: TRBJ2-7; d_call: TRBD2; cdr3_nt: TGTGCCAGCAGCACCACCGGGGGGGAGGCTTACGAGCAGTACTTC; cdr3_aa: CASSTTGGEAYEQYF
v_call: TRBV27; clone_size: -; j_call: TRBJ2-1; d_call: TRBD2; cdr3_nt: TGTGCCAGCAGTCACCCGGATTCTAGCGGGGGGACCAATGAGCAGTTCTTC; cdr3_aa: CASSHPDSSGGTNEQFF
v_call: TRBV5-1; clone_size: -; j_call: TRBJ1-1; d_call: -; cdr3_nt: TGCGCCAGCAGCTTGTCGTCGGGGAGCACTGAAGCTTTCTTT; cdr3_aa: CASSLSSGSTEAFF
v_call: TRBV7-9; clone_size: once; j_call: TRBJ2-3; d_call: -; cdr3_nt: TGTGCCAGCAGCTTAGCGCCCGGGGATACGCAGTATTTT; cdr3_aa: CASSLAPGDTQYF
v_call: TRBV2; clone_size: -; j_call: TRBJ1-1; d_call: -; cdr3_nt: TGTGCCAGCAGTGGGCCCGGGACTGTGAACACTGAAGCTTTCTTT; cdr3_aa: CASSGPGTVNTEAFF
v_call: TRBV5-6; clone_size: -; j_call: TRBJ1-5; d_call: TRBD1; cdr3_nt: TGTGCCAGCAGCTTGGACGGTGTAGGACAGGGGGATCAGCCCCAGCATTTT; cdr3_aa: CASSLDGVGQGDQPQHF
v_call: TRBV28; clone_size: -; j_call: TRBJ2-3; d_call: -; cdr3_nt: TGTGCCAGCAGTTTGTCGGTACTCACAGATACGCAGTATTTT; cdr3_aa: CASSLSVLTDTQYF
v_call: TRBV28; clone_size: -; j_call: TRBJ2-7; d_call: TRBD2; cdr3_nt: TGTGCCAGCAGCCGGGGGGGCTACGAGCAGTACTTC; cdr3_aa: CASSRGGYEQYF
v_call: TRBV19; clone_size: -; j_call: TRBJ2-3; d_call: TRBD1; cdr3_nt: TGTGCCAGTAGTATCGGGGACAGGGGCCTGGATACGCAGTATTTT; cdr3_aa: CASSIGDRGLDTQYF
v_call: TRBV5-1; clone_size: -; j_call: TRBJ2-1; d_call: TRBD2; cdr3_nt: TGCGCCAGCAGCTTGGGCCAGCCGGGACTAGCGGGACTTGTGCAGTTCTTC; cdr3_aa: CASSLGQPGLAGLVQFF
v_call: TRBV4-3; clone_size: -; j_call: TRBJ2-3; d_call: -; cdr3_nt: TGCGCCAGCAGCCACCTGAGGGCCCGCCCCACAGATACGCAGTATTTT; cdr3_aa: CASSHLRARPTDTQYF
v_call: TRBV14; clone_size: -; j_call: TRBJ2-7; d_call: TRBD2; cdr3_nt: TGTGCCAGCAGCCAACACGGGGGGTCCCTGGGCGGATACGAGCAGTACTTC; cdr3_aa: CASSQHGGSLGGYEQYF
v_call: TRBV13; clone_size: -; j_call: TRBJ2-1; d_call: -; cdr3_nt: TGTGCCAGCAGCTTGGGCAGGGGGAGGAATGAGCAGTTCTTC; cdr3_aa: CASSLGRGRNEQFF
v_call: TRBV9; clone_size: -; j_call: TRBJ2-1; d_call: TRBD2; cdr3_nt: TGTGCCAGCAGCGGTAAGCGGGAGCCCTACAATGAGCAGTTCTTC; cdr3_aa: CASSGKREPYNEQFF
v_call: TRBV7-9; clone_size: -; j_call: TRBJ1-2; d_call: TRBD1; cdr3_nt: TGTGCCAGCAGCCTCCGGGAAGGACAGGGTTTTGGCTATGGCTACACCTTC; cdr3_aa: CASSLREGQGFGYGYTF
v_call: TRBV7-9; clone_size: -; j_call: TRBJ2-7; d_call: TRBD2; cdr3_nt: TGTGCCAGCAGCGAGGCGGGGCGGGAGTTAAACGAGCAGTACTTC; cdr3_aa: CASSEAGRELNEQYF